This TCR beta chain was profiled in a study of T cell responses to AZD1222 COVID-19 vaccine. Per germline, CDR1 LGHNA and CDR2 YNFKEQ. V lost 4 bases, J lost 5 bases, and 11 bases stayed unmatched. The CDR3 loop spans 15 amino acids. This clone was seen once. Its antigen remains unknown. Sequenced by immunoSEQ multiplex PCR; TCRdb stores in-frame clones only, minus some. The sample shows 150,000 to 200,000 clones, 90% to 95% of them seen only once. Study observations and caveats: After two AZD1222 doses, spike-specific TCR breadth and depth rose versus day 0.

The sequence came from an adult who received the AZD1222 COVID-19 vaccine. The rearrangement joins TRBV4-2 to TRBJ2-7, with 7 bases aligning to TRBD2. Source: peripheral blood, taken 28 days after the second AZD1222 dose. The DNA for the CDR3 is TGTGCCAGCAGCCGGGAGGGTACTGAAAGAGACGAGCAGTACTTC. Encoded protein: CASSREGTERDEQYF.